This T cell receptor beta chain was identified during a study of cytomegalovirus exposure and HLA in healthy donors. 60 Vbeta and 13 Jbeta primers were used in PCR. TCRdb keeps only in-frame clones here, not all; method: immunoSEQ multiplex PCR. The table shows approximately 160,000 clones, with approximately 82% occurring only once. This clone was recorded once. This CDR3 has 14 residues. V lost 3 bases and J lost 3, with 9 bases in between. Germline V gene lookup returns CDR1 LNHNV and CDR2 YYDKDF (reference sequence). This rearrangement joins TRBV15 to TRBJ2-1, with a possible D match to TRBD1 (5 bases). This TCR was sampled from a male donor in good health and CMV-seronegative. Source material: PBMCs. CDR3 nucleotide sequence: TGTGCCACCAGCAGCACGACAGACTACAATGAGCAGTTCTTC. This codes for CATSSTTDYNEQFF.